The next 2 T cell receptor beta chains were all read from a single sample in a study of cytomegalovirus exposure and HLA in healthy donors. This PCR relied on a set of 60 Vbeta primers and 13 Jbeta primers. The repertoire was sequenced with immunoSEQ multiplex PCR; TCRdb's copy has only in-frame clones and lacks some. The sample yields fewer than 200,000 clones, just under 80% seen once. Sequenced: PBMCs. The receptors come from a woman aged 45-60 years in good health and CMV-seronegative.

The chain links TRBV29-1 to TRBJ2-3; possible D gene TRBD1, 5 bases. Germline loops: CDR1 SQVTM, CDR2 ANQGSEA. The CDR3 is 13 amino acids. Trimming stripped 2 bases from V and 4 bases from J, with 10 bases between. CDR3 in DNA: TGCAGCGTTGAAAGGCAGGGCTCAGATACGCAGTATTTT. Its translation: CSVERQGSDTQYF.

The chain uses TRBV20-1 and TRBJ2-1, with D possibly matching TRBD1 (6 bases). Germline V gene sequence: CDR1 DFQATT, CDR2 SNEGSKA (reference sequence). This CDR3 is built from 11 residues. Trimming took 8 bases from V and 5 from J, leaving 10 bases between them. The CDR3 DNA is TGCAGTACCAGGGGAAACAATGAGCAGTTCTTC. Amino acids: CSTRGNNEQFF.